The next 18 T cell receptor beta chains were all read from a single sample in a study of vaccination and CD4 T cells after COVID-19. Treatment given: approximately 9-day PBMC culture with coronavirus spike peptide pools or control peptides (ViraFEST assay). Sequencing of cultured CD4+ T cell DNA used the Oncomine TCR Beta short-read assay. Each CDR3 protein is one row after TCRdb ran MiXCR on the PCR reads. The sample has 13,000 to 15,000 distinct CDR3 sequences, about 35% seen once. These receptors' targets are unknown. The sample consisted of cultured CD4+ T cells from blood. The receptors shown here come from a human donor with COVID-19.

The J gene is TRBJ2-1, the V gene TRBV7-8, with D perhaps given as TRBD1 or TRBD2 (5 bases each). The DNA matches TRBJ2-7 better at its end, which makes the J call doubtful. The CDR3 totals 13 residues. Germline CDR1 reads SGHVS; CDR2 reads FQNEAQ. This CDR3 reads CASRRGDPYEQYF. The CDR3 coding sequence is TGTGCCAGCAGACGAGGGGATCCCTACGAGCAGTACTTC.

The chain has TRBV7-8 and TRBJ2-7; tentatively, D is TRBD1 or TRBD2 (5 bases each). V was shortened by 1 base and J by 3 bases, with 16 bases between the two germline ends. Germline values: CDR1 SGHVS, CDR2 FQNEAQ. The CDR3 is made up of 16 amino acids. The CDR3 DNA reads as TGTGCCAGCAGCTTAGAGGCCGGGGTAAGGGGCTACGAGCAGTACTTC. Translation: CASSLEAGVRGYEQYF. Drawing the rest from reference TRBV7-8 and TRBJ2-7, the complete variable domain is GAGVSQSPRYKVAKRGQDVALRCDPISGHVSLFWYQQALGQGPEFLTYFQNEAQLDKSGLPSDRFFAERPEGSVSTLKIQRTQQEDSAVYLCASSLEAGVRGYEQYFGPGTRLTVT.

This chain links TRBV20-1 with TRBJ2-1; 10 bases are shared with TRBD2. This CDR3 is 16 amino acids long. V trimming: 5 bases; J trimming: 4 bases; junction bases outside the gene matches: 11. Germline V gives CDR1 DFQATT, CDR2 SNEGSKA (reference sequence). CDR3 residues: CSAPLSLAGPYNEQFF. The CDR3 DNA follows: TGCAGTGCTCCCCTTTCACTAGCGGGGCCTTACAATGAGCAGTTCTTC.

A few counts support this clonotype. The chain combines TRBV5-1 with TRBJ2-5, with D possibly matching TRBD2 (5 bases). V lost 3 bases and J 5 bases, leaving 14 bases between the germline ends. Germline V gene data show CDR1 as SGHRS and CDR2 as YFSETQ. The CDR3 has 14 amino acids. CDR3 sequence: CASSSGVGSETQYF. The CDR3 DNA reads TGCGCCAGCAGCTCCGGGGTTGGGTCGGAGACCCAGTACTTC. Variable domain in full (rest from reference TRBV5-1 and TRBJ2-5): KAGVTQTPRYLIKTRGQQVTLSCSPISGHRSVSWYQQTPGQGLQFLFEYFSETQRNKGNFPGRFSGRQFSNSRSEMNVSTLELGDSALYLCASSSGVGSETQYFGPGTRLLVL.

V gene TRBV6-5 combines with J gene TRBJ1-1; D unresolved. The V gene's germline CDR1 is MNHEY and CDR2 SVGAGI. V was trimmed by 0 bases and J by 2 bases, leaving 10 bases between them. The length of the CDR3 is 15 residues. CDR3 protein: CASSYSWQPNTEAFF. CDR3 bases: TGTGCCAGCAGTTACTCATGGCAGCCAAACACTGAAGCTTTCTTT.

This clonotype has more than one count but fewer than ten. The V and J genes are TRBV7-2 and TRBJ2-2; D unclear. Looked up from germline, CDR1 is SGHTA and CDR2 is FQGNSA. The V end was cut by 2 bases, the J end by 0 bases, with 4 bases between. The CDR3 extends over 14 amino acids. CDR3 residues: CASSLPTNTGELFF. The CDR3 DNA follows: TGTGCCAGCAGCTTACCAACGAACACCGGGGAGCTGTTTTTT.

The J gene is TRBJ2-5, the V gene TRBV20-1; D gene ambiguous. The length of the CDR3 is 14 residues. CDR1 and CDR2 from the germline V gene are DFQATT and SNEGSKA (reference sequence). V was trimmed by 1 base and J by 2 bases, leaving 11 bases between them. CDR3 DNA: TGCAGTGCTAGAGTCCCTGTGGGGCAAGAGACCCAGTACTTC. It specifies CSARVPVGQETQYF.

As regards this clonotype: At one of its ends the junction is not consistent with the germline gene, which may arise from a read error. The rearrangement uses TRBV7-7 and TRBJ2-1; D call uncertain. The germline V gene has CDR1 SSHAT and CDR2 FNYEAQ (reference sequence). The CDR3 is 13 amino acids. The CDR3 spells CASSFSGVDEQFF. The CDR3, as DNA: TGTGCTAGCAGCTTTTCCGGTGTGGATGAGCAGTTCTTC.

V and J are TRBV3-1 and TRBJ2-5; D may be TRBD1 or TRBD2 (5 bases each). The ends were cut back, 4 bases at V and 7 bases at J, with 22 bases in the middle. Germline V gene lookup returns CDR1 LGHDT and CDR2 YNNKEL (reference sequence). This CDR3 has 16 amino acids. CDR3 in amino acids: CASSLIPGPEGGTQYF. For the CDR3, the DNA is TGTGCCAGCAGCCTCATCCCGGGACCCGAAGGCGGGACCCAGTACTTC.

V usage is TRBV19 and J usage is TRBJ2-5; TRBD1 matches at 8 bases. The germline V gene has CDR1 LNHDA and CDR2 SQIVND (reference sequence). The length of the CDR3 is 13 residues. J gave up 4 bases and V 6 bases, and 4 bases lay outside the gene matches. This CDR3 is CASSQGARETQYF. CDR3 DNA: TGTGCCAGTAGCCAGGGGGCGCGAGAGACCCAGTACTTC.

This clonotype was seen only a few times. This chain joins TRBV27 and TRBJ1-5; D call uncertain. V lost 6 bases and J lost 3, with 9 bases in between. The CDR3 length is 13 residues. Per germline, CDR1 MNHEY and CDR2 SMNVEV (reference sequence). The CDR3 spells CASRTRPNQPQHF. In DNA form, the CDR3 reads TGTGCCAGCAGGACACGACCCAATCAGCCCCAGCATTTT.

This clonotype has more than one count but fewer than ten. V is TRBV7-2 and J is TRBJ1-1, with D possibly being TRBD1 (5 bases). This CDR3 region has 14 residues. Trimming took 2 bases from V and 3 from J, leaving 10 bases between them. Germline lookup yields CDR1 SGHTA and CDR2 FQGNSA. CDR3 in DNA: TGTGCCAGCAGCTTAAGCAGGGTAGACACTGAAGCTTTCTTT. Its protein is CASSLSRVDTEAFF.

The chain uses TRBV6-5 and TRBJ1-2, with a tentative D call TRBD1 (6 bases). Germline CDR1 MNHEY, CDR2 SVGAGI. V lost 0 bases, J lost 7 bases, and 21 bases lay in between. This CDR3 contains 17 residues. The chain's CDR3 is CASSYSAGAQAGSGYTF. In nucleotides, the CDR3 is TGTGCCAGCAGTTACTCGGCAGGGGCCCAGGCTGGGAGTGGCTACACCTTC.

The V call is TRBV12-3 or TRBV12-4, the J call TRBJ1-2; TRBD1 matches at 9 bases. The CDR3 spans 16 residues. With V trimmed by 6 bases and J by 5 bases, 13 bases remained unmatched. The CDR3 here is CASSVTGTGPNYGYTF. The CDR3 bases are TGTGCCAGCAGCGTTACCGGGACAGGGCCAAATTATGGCTACACCTTC.

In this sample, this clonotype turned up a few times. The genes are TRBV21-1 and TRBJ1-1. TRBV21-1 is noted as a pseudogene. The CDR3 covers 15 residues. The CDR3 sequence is CASSKGRVLNTEAFF. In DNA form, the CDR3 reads TGTGCCAGCAGCAAAGGAAGGGTATTGAACACTGAAGCTTTCTTT.

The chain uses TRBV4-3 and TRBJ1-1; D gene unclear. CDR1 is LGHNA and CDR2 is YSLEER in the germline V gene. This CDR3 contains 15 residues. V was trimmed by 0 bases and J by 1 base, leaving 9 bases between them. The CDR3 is CASSQEKGRNTEAFF. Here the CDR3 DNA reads TGCGCCAGCAGCCAAGAGAAGGGCCGGAACACTGAAGCTTTCTTT.

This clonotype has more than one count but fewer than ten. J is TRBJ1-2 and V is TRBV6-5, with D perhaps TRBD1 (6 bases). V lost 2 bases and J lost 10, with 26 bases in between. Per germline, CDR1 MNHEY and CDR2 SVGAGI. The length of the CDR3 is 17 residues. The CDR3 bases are TGTGCCAGCAGTTACCAACGCCTGGTGGAGGGGGATGTGATCTACACCTTC. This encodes CASSYQRLVEGDVIYTF.

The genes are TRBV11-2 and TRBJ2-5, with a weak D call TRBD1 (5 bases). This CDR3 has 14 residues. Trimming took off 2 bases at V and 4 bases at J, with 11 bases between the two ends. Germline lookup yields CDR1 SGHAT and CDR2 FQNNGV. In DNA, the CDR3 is TGTGCCAGCAGCTTAAACAGGCGACGAGAGACCCAGTACTTC. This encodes CASSLNRRRETQYF.